This passage covers 27 T cell receptor beta chains from one sample sequenced in a study of T cell responses to AZD1222 COVID-19 vaccine. Sequenced by immunoSEQ multiplex PCR; TCRdb stores in-frame clones only, minus some. The repertoire includes 100,000 to 150,000 clones, approximately 82% of them detected once, and 27% sits in the top ten. This sample comprised peripheral blood, obtained 28 days after the second AZD1222 dose. These receptors were taken from an adult who received the AZD1222 COVID-19 vaccine.

Concerning this clone: An end of the junction does not agree with germline; a read error may underlie this. CDR3 sequence reads: CASSAAVGLTEELFF. As DNA, the CDR3 is TGTGCCAGCAGCGCAGCGGTGGGGTTAACCGAGGAGCTGTTTTTT. The chain combines TRBV11-2 with TRBJ2-2; tentative D call: TRBD2 (5 bases). CDR1 SGHAT and CDR2 FQNNGV come from the germline V gene. This CDR3 has 15 amino acids.

The chain couples TRBV28 to TRBJ2-7; D is ambiguous. V dropped 2 bases and J dropped 1 base, with 9 bases sitting between them. The CDR3 sequence is 14 residues long. From germline, CDR1 is MDHEN and CDR2 SYDVKM. The CDR3: CASSLVSESYEQYF. CDR3 coding DNA: TGTGCCAGCAGTTTAGTCTCGGAATCCTACGAGCAGTACTTC. The variable domain in full, completed from reference TRBV28 and TRBJ2-7, reads DVKVTQSSRYLVKRTGEKVFLECVQDMDHENMFWYRQDPGLGLRLIYFSYDVKMKEKGDIPEGYSVSREKKERFSLILESASTNQTSMYLCASSLVSESYEQYFGPGTRLTVT.

V gene TRBV9 combines with J gene TRBJ2-2; 10 nucleotides agree with TRBD1. The junction had 6 bases not matched to a gene; V was cut back by 1 base and J by 15 bases. Germline loops: CDR1 SGDLS, CDR2 YYNGEE. There are 13 residues in the CDR3. The CDR3 sequence: CASSVQRQGAVFF. Here the CDR3 DNA reads TGTGCCAGCAGCGTACAGAGACAGGGGGCGGTGTTTTTT.

The genes are TRBV3-1 (or the pseudogene TRBV3-2) and TRBJ2-1; 10 nucleotides match TRBD2. The CDR3 has 18 amino acids. The V gene's germline CDR1 is LGHDT and CDR2 YNNKEL (reference sequence). Germline trimming cut 2 bases from V and 5 bases from J; bases unmatched to any gene: 12. CDR3 loop: CASSQWLAGEGWDNEQFF. DNA for the CDR3: TGTGCCAGCAGCCAATGGCTAGCGGGGGAAGGGTGGGACAATGAGCAGTTCTTC.

This clone qualifies as medium-sized. The rearrangement uses TRBV19 and TRBJ2-2, with D hard to call. Germline loops: CDR1 LNHDA, CDR2 SQIVND (reference sequence). CDR3 length equals 14 residues. V shed 8 bases and J shed 1 base, with 11 bases lying between them. The CDR3 DNA is TGTGCCAGTGAGAGATTGCTGAACACCGGGGAGCTGTTTTTT. Its translation: CASERLLNTGELFF.

The chain couples TRBV5-1 to TRBJ1-4; D may be TRBD1 (5 bases). Germline lookup yields CDR1 SGHRS and CDR2 YFSETQ. Trimming took 4 bases from V and 3 from J, leaving 10 bases between them. The CDR3 consists of 14 residues. CDR3 residues: CASSPQDANEKLFF. CDR3 coding DNA: TGCGCCAGCAGCCCACAGGATGCTAATGAAAAACTGTTTTTT.

The chain employs TRBV3-1 (or the pseudogene TRBV3-2) and TRBJ2-7, with a possible D match to TRBD2 (5 bases). The CDR3 runs to 15 residues. Germline CDR1 is LGHDT and CDR2 is YNNKEL (reference sequence). V dropped 1 base and J dropped 0 bases, with 10 bases sitting between them. The CDR3 DNA sequence: TGTGCCAGCAGCCAAGTCTCCGGGGTCTCCTACGAGCAGTACTTC. Protein: CASSQVSGVSYEQYF.

The V and J genes are TRBV9 and TRBJ2-7; TRBD2 is a possible D gene (6 bases). The CDR3 has 15 residues. Germline CDR1 SGDLS, CDR2 YYNGEE. V dropped 1 base and J dropped 4 bases, with 15 bases sitting between them. The CDR3 reads CASSVSWGVFYEQYF. The DNA of the CDR3 is TGTGCCAGCAGCGTATCTTGGGGGGTGTTTTACGAGCAGTACTTC.

This clone was picked up one time. V usage is TRBV6-5 and J usage is TRBJ1-2, with 7 positions matching TRBD1. Germline assignment: CDR1 MNHEY and CDR2 SVGAGI. This CDR3 comprises 15 residues. V shed 3 bases and J 2 bases; nucleotides not matched to a gene: 6. The CDR3, as DNA: TGTGCCAGCAGTTATGAGGGGGCGGCCAACTATGGCTACACCTTC. Protein sequence: CASSYEGAANYGYTF.

The chain uses TRBV15 and TRBJ1-4, with D perhaps TRBD1 (6 bases). CDR1 and CDR2 (germline): LNHNV, YYDKDF (reference sequence). The CDR3 runs to 15 residues. Trimming stripped 2 bases from V and 8 bases from J, with 15 bases between. In DNA form, the CDR3 reads TGTGCCACCAGCAGAAGAAACAGGGCCGGCGAAAAACTGTTTTTT. It yields the protein CATSRRNRAGEKLFF.

The V and J genes are TRBV12-3 or TRBV12-4 and TRBJ1-6; D possibly corresponds to TRBD1 (5 bases). V was shortened by 5 bases and J by 9 bases, with 11 bases between the two germline ends. The CDR3 is 13 amino acids. CDR3 coding DNA: TGTGCCAGCAGTCCACCTAGGGGTTCACCCCTCCACTTT. This gives the protein CASSPPRGSPLHF.

This chain joins TRBV6-2 or TRBV6-3 and TRBJ1-1, with TRBD1 matching 8 bases. CDR1 and CDR2 from the germline V gene are MNHEY and SVGEGT. The J segment lost 12 bases and the V segment lost 5 bases, leaving 8 bases of the junction unmatched. The CDR3 runs to 12 residues. CDR3 DNA: TGTGCCAGCAGTCAGAATGGACAGGGTCCTTTCTTT. Encoded protein: CASSQNGQGPFF.

The J gene is TRBJ1-3, the V gene TRBV4-1, with D possibly matching TRBD1 (5 bases). Trimming stripped 3 bases from V and 5 bases from J, with 8 bases between. Germline CDR1 is MGHRA and CDR2 is YSYEKL. The CDR3 sequence is 13 residues long. The CDR3 DNA sequence: TGCGCCAGCAGCCAGGGGACGCGAAACACCATATATTTT. Translated, it gives CASSQGTRNTIYF.

The chain links TRBV12-3 or TRBV12-4 to TRBJ1-2; D may be TRBD1 (5 bases). The V end lost 8 bases, the J end lost 6 bases, and 10 bases lay between the germline ends. The CDR3 extends over 11 amino acids. CDR3 in DNA: TGTGCCAGCTTTCAGGGTAATGGCTACACCTTC. The encoded protein is CASFQGNGYTF.

About this clone itself: Different DNA sequences within this sample yield the same CDR3. Written as DNA, the CDR3 is TGTGCCAGCAGCTTAAACCGGGGGGGGTACAATGAGCAGTTCTTC. Translation: CASSLNRGGYNEQFF. The rearrangement links TRBV11-2 to TRBJ2-1; TRBD2 agrees at 8 bases. The germline V gene encodes CDR1 SGHAT and CDR2 FQNNGV. The V and J ends lost 2 bases and 4 bases, in that order; junction bases with no gene match: 4. The CDR3 is made up of 15 amino acids.

The J gene is TRBJ2-7, the V gene TRBV7-2, with a weak D call TRBD2 (5 bases). Per the germline V gene, CDR1 is SGHTA and CDR2 is FQGNSA. This CDR3 has 14 amino acids. V dropped 1 base and J dropped 7 bases, with 14 bases sitting between them. CDR3: CASSLVRLGGEQYF. The DNA for the CDR3 is TGTGCCAGCAGCTTAGTCCGACTCGGCGGGGAGCAGTACTTC.

This rearrangement joins TRBV12-3 or TRBV12-4 to TRBJ2-1; tentatively, D is TRBD2 (6 bases). The CDR3 is 11 residues long. The V end was cut by 6 bases, the J end by 6 bases, with 6 bases between. The CDR3 protein is CASSGSNEQFF. DNA for the CDR3: TGTGCCAGCAGCGGGAGCAATGAGCAGTTCTTC.

This chain links TRBV5-6 with TRBJ2-7, with 10 bases lining up with TRBD1. V shed 5 bases, J shed 3 bases, and the junction held 11 bases outside the gene matches. CDR3 size: 16 residues. Germline assignment: CDR1 SGHDT and CDR2 YYEEEE. CDR3 in amino acids: CASSWVDRGGIYEQYF. CDR3 in DNA: TGTGCCAGCAGTTGGGTGGACAGGGGGGGAATCTACGAGCAGTACTTC.

The genes are TRBV19 and TRBJ2-3, with 9 bases fitting TRBD2. Germline loops: CDR1 LNHDA, CDR2 SQIVND (reference sequence). This CDR3 comprises 16 residues. V shed 1 base, J shed 1 base, and the junction held 3 bases outside the gene matches. The CDR3 loop is CASSIAASGGTDTQYF. The DNA of the CDR3 is TGTGCCAGTAGTATAGCGGCTAGCGGGGGCACAGATACGCAGTATTTT.

This clone was seen only a few times. This chain joins TRBV18 and TRBJ2-7; D tentatively fits TRBD1 or TRBD2 (5 bases each). Germline V CDR1 and CDR2: KGHSH, LQKENI. The CDR3 is made up of 12 amino acids. The V gene lost 2 bases and the J gene lost 3 bases, with 5 bases spanning the gap. CDR3 nucleotide sequence: TGTGCCAGCTCACCAGGGGGCTACGAGCAGTACTTC. Its protein is CASSPGGYEQYF.

The V and J genes are TRBV4-3 and TRBJ2-5; D possibly matches TRBD1 or TRBD2 (6 bases each). This CDR3 contains 15 residues. V lost 2 bases and J 5 bases, leaving 15 bases between the germline ends. Germline lookup yields CDR1 LGHNA and CDR2 YSLEER. CDR3 amino acids: CASSQNMGGLETQYF. The CDR3 nucleotides read TGCGCCAGCAGCCAAAATATGGGGGGCCTCGAGACCCAGTACTTC.

In this sample, this clone turned up a few times. This chain connects TRBV15 to TRBJ2-7; no definite D call. V lost 0 bases, J lost 5 bases, and 8 bases lay in between. CDR1 is LNHNV, CDR2 YYDKDF, per germline (reference sequence). The CDR3 has 13 residues. CDR3 sequence reads: CATSREGQNEQYF. CDR3 bases: TGTGCCACCAGCAGAGAAGGGCAGAACGAGCAGTACTTC.

V gene TRBV5-6 combines with J gene TRBJ1-4; no firm D call. Trimming left V 5 bases short and J 5 bases short, with 7 bases between. The CDR3 totals 12 residues. From germline, CDR1 is SGHDT and CDR2 YYEEEE. CDR3 sequence reads: CASRVQNEKLFF. CDR3 coding DNA: TGTGCCAGCAGGGTCCAAAATGAAAAACTGTTTTTT.

This rearrangement joins TRBV6-2 or TRBV6-3 to TRBJ1-5, with D unclear. The CDR3 length is 18 residues. Germline loops: CDR1 MNHEY, CDR2 SVGEGT. Trimming took 2 bases from V and 6 from J, leaving 23 bases between them. CDR3 sequence reads: CASSYHRVGWAWGQPQHF. CDR3 sequence (DNA): TGTGCCAGCAGTTACCACCGGGTCGGATGGGCTTGGGGTCAGCCCCAGCATTTT.

The chain uses TRBV28 and TRBJ2-7, with 8 positions matching TRBD1. The CDR3 is made up of 15 amino acids. The V segment lost 6 bases and the J segment 5 bases; nucleotides outside the gene matches: 12. Germline CDR1 is MDHEN and CDR2 is SYDVKM. CDR3 loop: CASSSQTGALDEQYF. The CDR3 DNA follows: TGTGCCAGCAGCAGTCAGACAGGGGCTTTAGACGAGCAGTACTTC.

Points on this clone: Other DNA sequences in the sample encode the same CDR3. This sequence joins TRBV7-2 and TRBJ1-1, with D unclear. CDR1 and CDR2 from the germline V gene are SGHTA and FQGNSA. This CDR3 region has 14 residues. The V end lost 3 bases, the J end lost 3 bases, and 11 bases lay between the germline ends. CDR3 sequence: CASSFSGSDTEAFF. CDR3 in DNA: TGTGCCAGCAGCTTCTCAGGATCGGACACTGAAGCTTTCTTT.

The chain has TRBV7-2 and TRBJ1-4, with a weak D call TRBD1 (5 bases). V was pared by 6 bases and J by 3 bases, with 17 bases between. Germline CDR1 reads SGHTA; CDR2 reads FQGNSA. CDR3 length: 16 residues. The CDR3 sequence is CASSPLGVRANEKLFF. DNA of the CDR3: TGTGCCAGCAGTCCTTTGGGGGTGAGGGCTAATGAAAAACTGTTTTTT.